This T cell receptor (beta chain) was observed in a study of low-dose radiotherapy and immunotherapy resistance in tumors. On the study more broadly: Both drugs were delivered intravenously to patients (nivolumab 240 mg every two weeks and ipilimumab 1 mg/kg every six weeks). The authors gave intravenous cyclophosphamide 200 mg/m2 every two weeks, one day before radiation and immunotherapy.

This clonotype was counted ten times or more. The time point here: before trial treatment. In germline, CDR1 is SGDLS, CDR2 YYNGEE. V lost 0 bases to trimming and J lost 0 bases; unmatched junction nucleotides: 15. This CDR3 is 21 amino acids long. First-strand cDNA relied on TRAV- and TRBV-specific primers spanning alpha and beta chains. With a V-primer adapter and a constant-region primer, TCRs were amplified for about 20 PCR cycles. Via MiXCR, TCRdb re-called the reads, giving one row per CDR3 protein. The sample carries tens of thousands of distinct CDR3 sequences, around 18% recorded once. The sequence derives from a male donor with prostate cancer. This chain uses TRBV9 with TRBJ2-4; TRBD1 agrees at 10 bases. This material consisted of PBMCs, taken before treatment. The CDR3 region has the DNA TGTGCCAGCAGCGTAGCTACTAGGCGGGACAGGGGAACTTTAGCCAAAAACATTCAGTACTTC. Translating it yields CASSVATRRDRGTLAKNIQYF.